This TCR beta chain was retrieved from a study of monozygotic twins with inflammatory bowel disease. Germline-derived CDR1 and CDR2 are DFQATT and SNEGSKA (reference sequence). This CDR3 has 14 amino acids. TCRdb reprocessed the 5' RACE reads, keeping one entry per CDR3 protein, no DNA. The sample table includes approximately 390,000 distinct CDR3 sequences. J is TRBJ2-5 and V is TRBV20-1; TCRdb's D gene call, TRBD2, goes unchecked for lack of DNA. Material for sequencing was blood. This receptor was identified in a human donor with ulcerative colitis or Crohn's disease, or a healthy co-twin of an affected twin (not recorded which). The CDR3 sequence: CSALIAGGLETQYF.